One sample yielded the 20 T cell receptor beta chains listed below, sequenced in a study of blood T cell repertoires in COVID-19. Clones were sequenced by immunoSEQ multiplex PCR, and TCRdb holds only the in-frame ones, with some missing. The sample consists of about 390,000 clones, 70% to 90% of them appearing once. Sequenced input: peripheral blood. All receptors derive from a woman aged 55-70 years with COVID-19, enrolled during active disease.

The V gene is TRBV18, the J gene TRBJ1-2, with D unclear. Trimming took 0 bases from V and 12 from J, leaving 17 bases between them. This CDR3 is 14 amino acids long. Germline V gene lookup returns CDR1 KGHSH and CDR2 LQKENI. The DNA of the CDR3 is TGTGCCAGCTCACCACCGTTCGGGGAAAGCGATCACACCTTC. Protein sequence: CASSPPFGESDHTF.

The CDR3 protein is CASSLRRGEEQFF. CDR3 nucleotide sequence: TGTGCCAGCAGTTTAAGGCGGGGGGAGGAGCAGTTCTTC. The genes are TRBV12-3 or TRBV12-4 and TRBJ2-1, with 8 bases that match TRBD2. This CDR3 has 13 amino acids. With V trimmed by 2 bases and J by 10 bases, 4 bases remained unmatched.

The chain recombines TRBV24-1 with TRBJ2-5; D might be TRBD2 (6 bases). The germline V and J ends were trimmed by 5 bases and 2 bases, with 14 bases remaining between them. The length of the CDR3 is 15 residues. CDR1 and CDR2 from the germline V gene are KGHDR and SFDVKD. The CDR3 region has the DNA TGTGCCACCAGTGCCCCCGGAGGGCGGCAAGAGACCCAGTACTTC. It encodes CATSAPGGRQETQYF.

The V call is TRBV10-3, the J call TRBJ1-2; 7 nucleotides line up with TRBD1. The V gene's germline CDR1 is ENHRY and CDR2 SYGVKD. The V segment lost 0 bases and the J segment 4 bases; nucleotides outside the gene matches: 14. CDR3 length: 18 residues. The CDR3, as DNA: TGTGCCATCAGTGAGTCAGTTGTATCAGGGGGATTCAGCTATGGCTACACCTTC. It translates to CAISESVVSGGFSYGYTF.

This chain uses TRBV7-2 with TRBJ2-5; possibly TRBD2 for D (5 bases). V lost 4 bases, J lost 2 bases, and 11 bases lay in between. This CDR3 contains 14 residues. CDR1 is SGHTA, CDR2 FQGNSA, per germline. CDR3 sequence: CASSSSPGQETQYF. In DNA, the CDR3 is TGTGCCAGCAGCTCCTCCCCGGGGCAAGAGACCCAGTACTTC.

The rearrangement uses TRBV7-3 and TRBJ2-7, with TRBD1 identical over 9 bases. The CDR3 runs to 13 residues. The germline CDR1 and CDR2 sequences are SGHTA and FQGTGA. The junction had 5 bases not matched to a gene; V was cut back by 5 bases and J by 6 bases. This CDR3 reads CASSADRGSEQYF. The CDR3 region has the DNA TGTGCCAGCAGCGCGGACAGGGGAAGCGAGCAGTACTTC.

The chain recombines TRBV7-2 with TRBJ2-3; 10 bases agree with TRBD2. The junction had 2 bases not matched to a gene; V was cut back by 5 bases and J by 3 bases. Germline CDR1 and CDR2: SGHTA and FQGNSA. This CDR3 is built from 14 residues. The chain's CDR3 is CASSASGGTDTQYF. The CDR3 DNA reads as TGTGCCAGCAGCGCTAGCGGGGGAACAGATACGCAGTATTTT. The full variable domain, in which reference TRBV7-2 and TRBJ2-3 provide the parts outside the CDR3, is GAGVSQSPSNKVTEKGKDVELRCDPISGHTALYWYRQSLGQGLEFLIYFQGNSAPDKSGLPSDRFSAERTGGSVSTLTIQRTQQEDSAVYLCASSASGGTDTQYFGPGTRLTVL.

The chain joins TRBV29-1 to TRBJ2-7; 9 nucleotides align to TRBD1. The CDR3 covers 13 residues. V lost 7 bases and J lost 5; bases outside the gene matches: 9. Per the germline V gene, CDR1 is SQVTM and CDR2 is ANQGSEA. The CDR3 spells CSGGTGTTDEQYF. The DNA for the CDR3 is TGCAGCGGTGGGACAGGGACGACGGACGAGCAGTACTTC.

The J gene is TRBJ1-1, the V gene TRBV6-1; 7 bases are a match to TRBD1. V was clipped by 2 bases and J by 10 bases; unmatched bases: 13. The CDR3 spans 15 residues. Germline lookup yields CDR1 MNHNS and CDR2 SASEGT. CDR3 sequence reads: CASSEKDRFILGAFF. The CDR3 DNA reads TGTGCCAGCAGTGAAAAGGACAGGTTCATTTTGGGAGCTTTCTTT.

The J gene is TRBJ1-3, the V gene TRBV5-8; D not resolved. The V and J ends lost 0 bases and 0 bases respectively, with 10 bases between them. The germline CDR1 and CDR2 sequences are SGHTS and YDEGEE. This CDR3 spans 16 amino acids. The CDR3 DNA follows: TGTGCCAGCAGCTTGGCCCAACTGCCCTCTGGAAACACCATATATTTT. Translated: CASSLAQLPSGNTIYF.

The chain employs TRBV5-1 and TRBJ1-1, with TRBD1 matching 8 bases. V dropped 4 bases and J dropped 1; count of bases not matched to a gene: 6. The CDR3 extends over 15 amino acids. In germline, CDR1 is SGHRS, CDR2 YFSETQ. The CDR3 DNA sequence: TGCGCCAGCAGCATAGGAGGGACAGGGAACACTGAAGCTTTCTTT. This translates into CASSIGGTGNTEAFF.

V and J are TRBV5-1 and TRBJ1-4; unclear D gene. V lost 4 bases, J lost 10 bases, and 26 bases lay in between. From germline, CDR1 is SGHRS and CDR2 YFSETQ. CDR3 length equals 17 residues. The CDR3 DNA follows: TGCGCCAGCAGCCCTCACCCACCGGGAGAAAACCCCGGAAAACTGTTTTTT. This translates into CASSPHPPGENPGKLFF.

The chain joins TRBV6-1 to TRBJ2-1; 8 bases match TRBD1. CDR3 length: 16 amino acids. The J segment lost 4 bases and the V segment lost 3 bases, leaving 8 bases of the junction unmatched. Germline CDR1 and CDR2: MNHNS and SASEGT. CDR3 amino acids: CASSDIWTGLYNEQFF. DNA for the CDR3: TGTGCCAGCAGTGATATCTGGACAGGGCTATACAATGAGCAGTTCTTC.

The chain uses TRBV9 and TRBJ2-2, with a weak D call TRBD1 (5 bases). The V gene's germline CDR1 is SGDLS and CDR2 YYNGEE. CDR3 length: 16 amino acids. The V and J ends lost 0 bases and 1 base respectively, with 10 bases between them. This chain's CDR3 is CASSVGGSKNTGELFF. Here the CDR3 DNA reads TGTGCCAGCAGCGTAGGGGGCAGCAAGAACACCGGGGAGCTGTTTTTT.

This chain uses TRBV19 with TRBJ1-2, with 7 bases identical to TRBD1. CDR3 length equals 15 residues. After removal of 4 bases from V and 8 bases from J, the junction contained 13 bases not matched to a gene. CDR1 and CDR2 from the germline V gene are LNHDA and SQIVND (reference sequence). The CDR3 coding sequence is TGTGCCAGTAGTAGTCCGGGACAGCCCACGGAGGGCTACACCTTC. This translates into CASSSPGQPTEGYTF.

This chain connects TRBV5-1 to TRBJ2-1, with D possibly being TRBD2 (5 bases). Germline-derived CDR1 and CDR2 are SGHRS and YFSETQ. This CDR3 is built from 13 residues. The germline V and J ends were trimmed by 9 bases and 5 bases, with 15 bases remaining between them. The CDR3 DNA reads TGCGCCACCCGGGTTTTGGAGGACAATGAGCAGTTCTTC. Translation: CATRVLEDNEQFF.

The chain recombines TRBV7-9 with TRBJ2-1; 7 nucleotides match TRBD2. V lost 5 bases and J lost 5; bases outside the gene matches: 9. Germline CDR1 reads SEHNR; CDR2 reads FQNEAQ (reference sequence). The CDR3 sequence is 15 residues long. For the CDR3, the DNA is TGTGCCAGCAGCCTAGTACAAGCGGGGAACAATGAGCAGTTCTTC. Amino acid sequence: CASSLVQAGNNEQFF. Supplemented by reference TRBV7-9 and TRBJ2-1, the full variable domain reads DTGVSQNPRHKITKRGQNVTFRCDPISEHNRLYWYRQTLGQGPEFLTYFQNEAQLEKSRLLSDRFSAERPKGSFSTLEIQRTEQGDSAMYLCASSLVQAGNNEQFFGPGTRLTVL.

This chain links TRBV11-2 with TRBJ1-6; perhaps TRBD1 as D (5 bases). V was clipped by 1 base and J by 6 bases, with 10 bases between them. Germline lookup yields CDR1 SGHAT and CDR2 FQNNGV. This CDR3 is built from 15 residues. Here the CDR3 reads CASSLGQLSNSPLHF. The CDR3, as DNA: TGTGCCAGCAGCTTAGGACAGCTCAGTAATTCACCCCTCCACTTT.

This chain connects TRBV18 to TRBJ1-1; D gene ambiguous. Trimming stripped 5 bases from V and 1 base from J, with 17 bases between. This CDR3 region has 16 residues. The germline gives CDR1 KGHSH, CDR2 LQKENI. The CDR3 loop reads CASSYGLLDSNTEAFF. In nucleotides, the CDR3 is TGTGCCAGCTCATATGGGCTTTTGGATTCGAACACTGAAGCTTTCTTT.

This chain joins TRBV5-1 and TRBJ2-3, with D possibly TRBD2 on 6 matching bases. The ends were cut back, 4 bases at V and 4 bases at J, with 19 bases in the middle. The CDR3 runs 16 residues. CDR1 SGHRS and CDR2 YFSETQ come from the germline V gene. CDR3 protein: CASSPTQGGVADTQYF. CDR3 coding DNA: TGCGCCAGCAGCCCCACCCAGGGCGGGGTCGCAGATACGCAGTATTTT.